The sequence of this T cell receptor beta chain was determined in a study of breast tumors, draining lymph nodes, adjacent tissues. This clonotype was seen repeatedly, ten times or more. The antigen remains unidentified. Notes on the study in general: Findings are consistent with lymph node origin and intratumoral expansion of most tumor T cells. That most tumor T cells come from lymph nodes remained unproven. Compared with basal-like, luminal-like tumors shared significantly more repertoire with nontumor tissue. Compared with lymph nodes, tumors were less diverse; compared with nontumor tissue, more.

MiXCR, run by TCRdb on the multiplex PCR reads, gives a single entry per CDR3 protein. The repertoire has about 200,000 distinct CDR3 sequences, approximately 30% of them found once; the top ten carry 4% to 4.5%. From germline, CDR1 is SEHNR and CDR2 FQNEAQ (reference sequence). V lost 5 bases and J lost 2; bases outside the gene matches: 14. The CDR3 spans 18 residues. Breast cancer patients provided tissue from their axillary draining lymph nodes. The chain links TRBV7-9 to TRBJ2-2; 7 nucleotides match TRBD1. Specimen: axillary lymph node tissue. The receptor was isolated from a female donor with breast cancer. Some clones in this sample may be carry-over from other donors' samples. The CDR3 protein is CASSPAFRGPFNTGELFF. The CDR3 nucleotides are TGTGCCAGCAGCCCTGCTTTTAGGGGGCCCTTTAACACCGGGGAGCTGTTTTTT. Full variable domain (rest looked up from reference TRBV7-9 and TRBJ2-2): DTGVSQNPRHKITKRGQNVTFRCDPISEHNRLYWYRQTLGQGPEFLTYFQNEAQLEKSRLLSDRFSAERPKGSFSTLEIQRTEQGDSAMYLCASSPAFRGPFNTGELFFGEGSRLTVL.